This TCR beta chain stems from a study of blood T cell repertoires in COVID-19. Clones were read by immunoSEQ multiplex PCR, and TCRdb kept only the in-frame ones, dropping some. The data show some 260,000 clones, around four fifths seen once. This sequence was found in a man aged 25 to 45 with acute COVID-19. Material: PBMCs or T cells enriched from blood (not recorded which).

The CDR3: CASSIPGTSRLRGYGYTF. Here the CDR3 DNA reads TGTGCCAGCAGCATACCCGGGACTTCTAGACTTCGGGGCTATGGCTACACCTTC. V usage is TRBV7-2 and J usage is TRBJ1-2; D is perhaps TRBD1 (5 bases). Germline V gives CDR1 SGHTA, CDR2 FQGNSA. This CDR3 is 18 amino acids long. The V end was cut by 5 bases, the J end by 4 bases, with 26 bases between.